This is a list of T cell receptor beta chains from one sample in a study of T cell changes during pregnancy in multiple sclerosis. Using immunoSEQ multiplex PCR, the repertoire was profiled, and TCRdb retains in-frame clones only, with some absent. The sample lists around 100,000 clones, 90% occurring once. Sequencing was performed on peripheral blood, taken in the second trimester of pregnancy. Source of these receptors: a female donor in good health, enrolled as a control in a pregnancy study. Both conserved end residues are part of each CDR3. Fields, in order: V gene, D gene, clone size, J gene, CDR3 DNA, CDR3 protein. The D gene is left open where the match is weak. The size field is filled for only some rows; it gives once, few, many or a size class.

v_gene: TRBV7-2
d_gene: NA
abundance: NA
j_gene: TRBJ1-5
CDR3nt: TGTGCCAGCAGCCCGCGGACCGGGGATCAGCCCCAGCATTTT
CDR3aa: CASSPRTGDQPQHF

v_gene: TRBV2
d_gene: TRBD1
abundance: once
j_gene: TRBJ1-6
CDR3nt: TGTGCCAGCAGGGAACAGGGGATTTCACCCCTCCACTTT
CDR3aa: CASREQGISPLHF

v_gene: TRBV5-6
d_gene: NA
abundance: NA
j_gene: TRBJ2-1
CDR3nt: TGTGCCAGCAGCTTCGGCTCCTACAATGAGCAGTTCTTC
CDR3aa: CASSFGSYNEQFF

v_gene: TRBV19
d_gene: TRBD2
abundance: NA
j_gene: TRBJ2-1
CDR3nt: TGTGCCAGTAGTATAGAAGGACTGAGCGGGGGTTACAATGAGCAGTTCTTC
CDR3aa: CASSIEGLSGGYNEQFF

v_gene: TRBV7-8
d_gene: NA
abundance: NA
j_gene: TRBJ1-5
CDR3nt: TGTGCCACCAACGGGGGGAGTTCGGTACGACAGCCCCAGCATTTT
CDR3aa: CATNGGSSVRQPQHF

v_gene: TRBV7-2
d_gene: NA
abundance: NA
j_gene: TRBJ2-2
CDR3nt: TGTGCCAGCAGCTCCTTGGTCGGTTCGAGCACCGGGGAGCTGTTTTTT
CDR3aa: CASSSLVGSSTGELFF

v_gene: TRBV28
d_gene: NA
abundance: NA
j_gene: TRBJ1-6
CDR3nt: TGTGCCAGCAGTTTAGTGAGTAATTCACCCCTCCACTTT
CDR3aa: CASSLVSNSPLHF

v_gene: TRBV5-6
d_gene: TRBD1
abundance: few
j_gene: TRBJ2-4
CDR3nt: TGTGCCAGCAGCCTGGACAGGGGAAACATTCAGTACTTC
CDR3aa: CASSLDRGNIQYF

v_gene: TRBV5-1
d_gene: NA
abundance: NA
j_gene: TRBJ1-1
CDR3nt: TGCGCCAGCAGCTTGGGGGACACCAGACGGGGCACTGAAGCTTTCTTT
CDR3aa: CASSLGDTRRGTEAFF

v_gene: TRBV14
d_gene: NA
abundance: NA
j_gene: TRBJ2-7
CDR3nt: TGTGCCAGCAGCCAGGAGATATACCCCTACGAGCAGTACTTC
CDR3aa: CASSQEIYPYEQYF

v_gene: TRBV5-1
d_gene: NA
abundance: NA
j_gene: TRBJ1-4
CDR3nt: TGCGCCAGCAGCTTCGGACAGCCCACTAATGAAAAACTGTTTTTT
CDR3aa: CASSFGQPTNEKLFF

v_gene: TRBV28
d_gene: NA
abundance: NA
j_gene: TRBJ2-5
CDR3nt: TGTGCCAGCAGTTTAATCGGTAACCGTTTGTACCAAGAGACCCAGTACTTC
CDR3aa: CASSLIGNRLYQETQYF

v_gene: TRBV27
d_gene: NA
abundance: NA
j_gene: TRBJ2-7
CDR3nt: TGTGCCAGCAGTTTTCAGGCTGGCGAGCAGTACTTC
CDR3aa: CASSFQAGEQYF

v_gene: TRBV7-6
d_gene: NA
abundance: NA
j_gene: TRBJ1-1
CDR3nt: TGTGCCAGCAGCTTAGAGGGTAGGGGCACTGAAGCTTTCTTT
CDR3aa: CASSLEGRGTEAFF

v_gene: TRBV27
d_gene: TRBD1
abundance: NA
j_gene: TRBJ2-7
CDR3nt: TGTGCCAGCAGTCCACAGGGGTTTGGCTACGAGCAGTACTTC
CDR3aa: CASSPQGFGYEQYF

v_gene: TRBV18
d_gene: NA
abundance: NA
j_gene: TRBJ2-6
CDR3nt: TGTGCCAGCTCACCATACTCAGGGATCGGCACTGGGGCCAACGTCCTGACTTTC
CDR3aa: CASSPYSGIGTGANVLTF

v_gene: TRBV6-5
d_gene: TRBD1
abundance: NA
j_gene: TRBJ1-2
CDR3nt: TGTGCCAGCAGCCAGGGGGCATATGGCTACACCTTC
CDR3aa: CASSQGAYGYTF

v_gene: TRBV14
d_gene: NA
abundance: once
j_gene: TRBJ1-4
CDR3nt: TGTGCCAGCAGCCAATTCGGACAGTCACGCGGAAGTGAAAAACTGTTTTTT
CDR3aa: CASSQFGQSRGSEKLFF

v_gene: TRBV18
d_gene: NA
abundance: NA
j_gene: TRBJ1-5
CDR3nt: TGTGCCAGCTCACCACAGGCAGGGCCAAGGGTCTATAGCAATCAGCCCCAGCATTTT
CDR3aa: CASSPQAGPRVYSNQPQHF

v_gene: TRBV19
d_gene: TRBD1
abundance: NA
j_gene: TRBJ2-7
CDR3nt: TGTGCCAGTAGTATCCGGGACAGGGAGACCTACGAGCAGTACTTC
CDR3aa: CASSIRDRETYEQYF

v_gene: TRBV5-6
d_gene: NA
abundance: NA
j_gene: TRBJ1-2
CDR3nt: TGTGCCAGCAGCTCCCCAACACGGGGGGGCGGGTATGGCTACACCTTC
CDR3aa: CASSSPTRGGGYGYTF

v_gene: TRBV4-1
d_gene: NA
abundance: NA
j_gene: TRBJ1-3
CDR3nt: TGCGCCAGCAGCCAAGGAAAGGGGCTAGGAAACACCATATATTTT
CDR3aa: CASSQGKGLGNTIYF

v_gene: TRBV6-5
d_gene: NA
abundance: NA
j_gene: TRBJ2-5
CDR3nt: TGTGCCAGCAGTACCCCAGCGGGTCAAGAGACCCAGTACTTC
CDR3aa: CASSTPAGQETQYF

v_gene: TRBV27
d_gene: TRBD1
abundance: NA
j_gene: TRBJ1-5
CDR3nt: TGTGCCAGCAGCCCCCGGGACAGGTGGAATCAGCCCCAGCATTTT
CDR3aa: CASSPRDRWNQPQHF

v_gene: TRBV5-1
d_gene: NA
abundance: NA
j_gene: TRBJ1-2
CDR3nt: TGCGCCAGCAGCTTGGTTCGGGGGATGGGTGGCTACACCTTC
CDR3aa: CASSLVRGMGGYTF

v_gene: TRBV7-2
d_gene: NA
abundance: NA
j_gene: TRBJ2-2
CDR3nt: TGTGCCAGCAGCTTAGAGTCCGCAGCGAACACCGGGGAGCTGTTTTTT
CDR3aa: CASSLESAANTGELFF

v_gene: TRBV28
d_gene: NA
abundance: NA
j_gene: TRBJ1-6
CDR3nt: TGTGCCCTACAGGGCTATAATTCACCCCTCCACTTT
CDR3aa: CALQGYNSPLHF

v_gene: TRBV29-1
d_gene: NA
abundance: NA
j_gene: TRBJ1-4
CDR3nt: TGCAGCGTTGCGTATTCGGCGGCAACTAATGAAAAACTGTTTTTT
CDR3aa: CSVAYSAATNEKLFF

v_gene: TRBV15
d_gene: TRBD1
abundance: NA
j_gene: TRBJ2-1
CDR3nt: TGTGCCACCAGCGCCGACAGGGCTTCCTACAATGAGCAGTTCTTC
CDR3aa: CATSADRASYNEQFF

v_gene: TRBV5-1
d_gene: NA
abundance: NA
j_gene: TRBJ2-2
CDR3nt: TGCGCCAGCAGCTGGGGGGACAGCACCGGGGAGCTGTTTTTT
CDR3aa: CASSWGDSTGELFF

v_gene: TRBV27
d_gene: TRBD2
abundance: NA
j_gene: TRBJ2-1
CDR3nt: TGTGCCAGCAGTCCCTTAGGACTAGCCAGCTCCTACAATGAGCAGTTCTTC
CDR3aa: CASSPLGLASSYNEQFF

v_gene: TRBV6-5
d_gene: NA
abundance: NA
j_gene: TRBJ1-6
CDR3nt: TGTGCCAGCAGCAGGGGAATTGGAAATTCACCCCTCCACTTT
CDR3aa: CASSRGIGNSPLHF

v_gene: TRBV19
d_gene: NA
abundance: once
j_gene: TRBJ2-1
CDR3nt: TGTGCCAGTAAAAGGTGGGAGGGGGAATACAATGAGCAGTTCTTC
CDR3aa: CASKRWEGEYNEQFF

v_gene: TRBV16
d_gene: TRBD1
abundance: once
j_gene: TRBJ1-1
CDR3nt: TGTGCCAGCAGCCACCCACCGGGACAGGGGTTTTCTGAAGCTTTCTTT
CDR3aa: CASSHPPGQGFSEAFF

v_gene: TRBV6-6
d_gene: NA
abundance: NA
j_gene: TRBJ1-1
CDR3nt: TGTGCCAGCAAAATCAGGGACAACCCTAACACTGAAGCTTTCTTT
CDR3aa: CASKIRDNPNTEAFF

v_gene: TRBV5-1
d_gene: NA
abundance: NA
j_gene: TRBJ1-5
CDR3nt: TGCGCCAGCACAAATAGCAATCAGCCCCAGCATTTT
CDR3aa: CASTNSNQPQHF